One T cell receptor (beta chain) is described in this entry. Both 60 Vbeta primers and 13 Jbeta primers went into the PCR. This table comes from immunoSEQ multiplex PCR, and its TCRdb copy is limited to in-frame clones, with some not included. The sample records roughly 100,000 clones, roughly 71% being singletons. This sample is part of a study of cytomegalovirus exposure and HLA in healthy donors. In the study overall: Most genotyped donors, 81% of 398, had Caucasian-associated genetic ancestry.

The CDR3 is 15 residues long. CDR1 is SGHRS, CDR2 YFSETQ, per germline. V was pared by 0 bases and J by 3 bases, with 9 bases between. The sample consisted of PBMCs. The origin of this receptor is a man between 35 and 55 years old in good health and CMV-seropositive. The V call is TRBV5-1, the J call TRBJ1-4; D is undetermined. CDR3 DNA: TGCGCCAGCAGCTTGGGGGAGCCCTCTAATGAAAAACTGTTTTTT. Its protein product is CASSLGEPSNEKLFF.